The present entry profiles one T cell receptor (beta chain) with its context. Its antigen has not been determined. Base-call qualities are not available, and no considerably larger clone is one nucleotide away. Whole blood was collected in K2EDTA tubes by collaborating institutions according to the institutions' own protocols. Collaborator samples were shipped for TCRbeta analysis as frozen whole blood, isolated PBMCs, or DNA extracted from either sample type. This specimen comes from a study of blood T cell repertoires in COVID-19 (dated by TCRdb to about 2020). With regard to the full study: Collaborator samples came from the United States, Italy and Spain and covered acute and convalescent phases of COVID-19. A de-identified subject ID, COVID-19 status, age in years and sex were almost always included in the sample metadata. The prospective study material was composed of cDNA or gDNA derived from T cells, B-cell-depleted T cells, or PBMCs. Where available, HLA class I and class II types were taken from metadata supplied by the sample provider and were not determined by assay-based typing. Deeply sampled blood TCRbeta repertoires from subjects exposed to, actively infected with, or recovered from COVID-19 were included in the dataset. Samples were obtained from the ongoing ImmuneRACE study (first 160 participants) and from 1,254 subjects provided by 6 global collaborators. The repertoires were made available in a free public database intended to serve as a resource for research on the immune response to SARS-CoV-2.

General study outcomes and caveats: How much clinical and demographic metadata was included differed by source and by participant, and the metadata was provided uncurated.

The immunoSEQ Assay, a bias-controlled multiplex PCR, was used to amplify TCRbeta CDR3 regions from genomic DNA. As for how the authors treated the data: Within the assay, amplification of reference gene primers was used to estimate how many nucleated cells each sample contained. To quantify the absolute abundance of each unique TCRbeta CDR3 rearrangement, sequence reads were collapsed and filtered. Productive Simpson clonality was computed per sample as the square root of Simpson's diversity index over productive rearrangements. This is the immuneACCESS table as TCRdb keeps it, with only in-frame sequences that have V and J called. A part of the clones is gone; compared with another copy, unresolved V genes explain less than half, and the rest is unexplained. That table gives V, J and clone size, and the DNA gave D and trimming. The sample data list 100,000 to 150,000 clones, and 86% of these were observed just once. Jointly, the top ten make up about 5.4% of the sample.

There are 15 amino acids in the CDR3, from cysteine to phenylalanine inclusive. Only CDR3 DNA is held: 45 bases, read in frame from base 1. Between the V and J ends, shortened by 1 base and 4 bases respectively, the junction contains 14 bases. For CDR1 and CDR2, the germline V gene lists SGDLS and YYNGEE. The chain links TRBV9 with TRBJ1-2, with TRBD1 perhaps the D gene, on 5 matching bases. What was sequenced was peripheral blood. This clonotype was obtained from a human donor in a cohort sampled during active COVID-19. Here the CDR3 is given as CASSVWGEAGYGYTF. At the DNA level, the sequence is TGTGCCAGCAGCGTATGGGGGGAAGCGGGCTATGGCTACACCTTC.